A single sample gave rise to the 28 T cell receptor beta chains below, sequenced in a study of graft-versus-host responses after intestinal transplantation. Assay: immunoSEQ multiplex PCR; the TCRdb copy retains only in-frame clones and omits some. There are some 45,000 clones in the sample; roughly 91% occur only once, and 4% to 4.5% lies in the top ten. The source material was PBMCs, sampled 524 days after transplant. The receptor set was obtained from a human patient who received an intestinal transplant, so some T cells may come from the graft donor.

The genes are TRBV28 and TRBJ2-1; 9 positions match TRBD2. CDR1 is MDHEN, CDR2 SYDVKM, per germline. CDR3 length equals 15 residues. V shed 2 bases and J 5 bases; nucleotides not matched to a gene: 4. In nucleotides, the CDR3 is TGTGCCAGCAGTTTAGATAGCGGGAGAGACAATGAGCAGTTCTTC. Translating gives CASSLDSGRDNEQFF. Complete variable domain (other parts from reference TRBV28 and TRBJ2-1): DVKVTQSSRYLVKRTGEKVFLECVQDMDHENMFWYRQDPGLGLRLIYFSYDVKMKEKGDIPEGYSVSREKKERFSLILESASTNQTSMYLCASSLDSGRDNEQFFGPGTRLTVL.

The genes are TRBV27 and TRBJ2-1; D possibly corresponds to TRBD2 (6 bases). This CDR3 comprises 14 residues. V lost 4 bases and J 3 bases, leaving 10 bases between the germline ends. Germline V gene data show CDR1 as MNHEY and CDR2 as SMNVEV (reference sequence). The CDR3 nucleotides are TGTGCCAGCAGTTCAGGGACTTTCTACAATGAGCAGTTCTTC. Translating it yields CASSSGTFYNEQFF.

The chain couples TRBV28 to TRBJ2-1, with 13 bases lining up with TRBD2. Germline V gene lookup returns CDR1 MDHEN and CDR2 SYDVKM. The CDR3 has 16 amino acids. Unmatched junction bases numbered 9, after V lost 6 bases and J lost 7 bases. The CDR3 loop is CASSRRTSGRRNEQFF. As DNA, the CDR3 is TGTGCCAGCAGCCGTCGGACTAGCGGGAGACGAAATGAGCAGTTCTTC. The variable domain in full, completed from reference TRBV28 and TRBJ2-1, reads DVKVTQSSRYLVKRTGEKVFLECVQDMDHENMFWYRQDPGLGLRLIYFSYDVKMKEKGDIPEGYSVSREKKERFSLILESASTNQTSMYLCASSRRTSGRRNEQFFGPGTRLTVL.

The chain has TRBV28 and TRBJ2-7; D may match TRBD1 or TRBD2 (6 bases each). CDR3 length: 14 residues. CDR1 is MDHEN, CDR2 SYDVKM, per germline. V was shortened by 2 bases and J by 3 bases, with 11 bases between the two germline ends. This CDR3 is CASSLRGAIYEQYF. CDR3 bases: TGTGCCAGCAGTTTAAGGGGGGCCATCTACGAGCAGTACTTC.

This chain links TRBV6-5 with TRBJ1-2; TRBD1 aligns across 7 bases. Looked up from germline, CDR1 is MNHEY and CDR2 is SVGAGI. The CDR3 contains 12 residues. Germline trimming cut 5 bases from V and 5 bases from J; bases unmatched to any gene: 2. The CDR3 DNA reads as TGTGCCAGCAGTCAGACAGGGTATGGCTACACCTTC. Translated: CASSQTGYGYTF.

CDR3: CASRAGTENTEAFF. Here the CDR3 DNA reads TGTGCCAGCAGGGCCGGGACGGAGAACACTGAAGCTTTCTTT. This chain joins TRBV6-5 and TRBJ1-1; D is possibly TRBD1 (5 bases). CDR1 is MNHEY and CDR2 is SVGAGI in the germline V gene. The length of the CDR3 is 14 residues. The V and J ends lost 6 bases and 1 base respectively, with 12 bases between them.

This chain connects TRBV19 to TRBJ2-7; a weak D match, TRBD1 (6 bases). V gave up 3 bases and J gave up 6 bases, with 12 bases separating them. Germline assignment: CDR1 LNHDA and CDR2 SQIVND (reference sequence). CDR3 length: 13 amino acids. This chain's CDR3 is CASSMVAGAEQYF. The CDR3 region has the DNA TGTGCCAGTAGTATGGTAGCAGGGGCCGAGCAGTACTTC.

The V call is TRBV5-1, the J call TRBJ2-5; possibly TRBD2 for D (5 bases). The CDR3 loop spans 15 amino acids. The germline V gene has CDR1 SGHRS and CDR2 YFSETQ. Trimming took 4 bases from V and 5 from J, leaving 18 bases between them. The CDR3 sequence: CASSPTDRRRETQYF. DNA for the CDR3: TGCGCCAGCAGCCCGACGGACCGCAGGAGGGAGACCCAGTACTTC.

The CDR3 nucleotides are TGTGCCAGTACTGGAGAGAGTGCAGATACGCAGTATTTT. Residues: CASTGESADTQYF. V gene TRBV19 combines with J gene TRBJ2-3; D is undetermined. Per the germline V gene, CDR1 is LNHDA and CDR2 is SQIVND (reference sequence). Between the trimmed V and J ends, which lost 7 bases and 4 bases, there was a span of 12 bases. This CDR3 is built from 13 residues. The whole variable domain, remainder taken from reference TRBV19 and TRBJ2-3, is DGGITQSPKYLFRKEGQNVTLSCEQNLNHDAMYWYRQDPGQGLRLIYYSQIVNDFQKGDIAEGYSVSREKKESFPLTVTSAQKNPTAFYLCASTGESADTQYFGPGTRLTVL.

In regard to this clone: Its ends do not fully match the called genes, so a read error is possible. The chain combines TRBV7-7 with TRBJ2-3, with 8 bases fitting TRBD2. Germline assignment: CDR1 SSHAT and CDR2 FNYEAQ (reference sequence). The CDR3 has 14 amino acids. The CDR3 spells CASSLAGNTDTQYF. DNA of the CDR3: TGTGCTAGCAGCTTAGCGGGAAACACAGATACGCAGTATTTT.

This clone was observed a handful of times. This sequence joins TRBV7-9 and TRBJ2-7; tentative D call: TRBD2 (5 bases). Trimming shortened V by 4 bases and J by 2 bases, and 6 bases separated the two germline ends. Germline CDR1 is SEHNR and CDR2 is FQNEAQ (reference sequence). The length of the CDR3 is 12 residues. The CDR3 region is CASSSGTYEQYF. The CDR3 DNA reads TGTGCCAGCAGCTCCGGGACCTACGAGCAGTACTTC.

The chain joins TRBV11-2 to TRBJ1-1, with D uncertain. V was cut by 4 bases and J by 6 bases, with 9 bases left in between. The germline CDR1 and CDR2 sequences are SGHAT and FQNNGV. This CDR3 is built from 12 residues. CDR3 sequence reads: CASSSLGPEAFF. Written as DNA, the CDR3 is TGTGCCAGCAGCTCCTTAGGACCTGAAGCTTTCTTT. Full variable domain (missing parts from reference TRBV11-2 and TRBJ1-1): EAGVAQSPRYKIIEKRQSVAFWCNPISGHATLYWYQQILGQGPKLLIQFQNNGVVDDSQLPKDRFSAERLKGVDSTLKIQPAKLEDSAVYLCASSSLGPEAFFGQGTRLTVV.

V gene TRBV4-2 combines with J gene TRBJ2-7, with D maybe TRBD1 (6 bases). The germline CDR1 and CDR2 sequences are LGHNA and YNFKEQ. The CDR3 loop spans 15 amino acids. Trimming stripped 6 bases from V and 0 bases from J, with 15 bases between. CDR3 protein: CASRHYTGSSYEQYF. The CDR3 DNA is TGTGCCAGCAGACACTATACAGGGTCCTCCTACGAGCAGTACTTC.

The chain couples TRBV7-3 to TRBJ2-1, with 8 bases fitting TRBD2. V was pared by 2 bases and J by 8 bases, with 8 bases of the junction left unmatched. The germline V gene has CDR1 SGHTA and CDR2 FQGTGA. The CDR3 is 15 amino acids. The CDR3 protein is CASSLVSGSEDEQFF. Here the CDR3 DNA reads TGTGCCAGCAGCTTAGTAAGCGGGAGTGAGGATGAGCAGTTCTTC.

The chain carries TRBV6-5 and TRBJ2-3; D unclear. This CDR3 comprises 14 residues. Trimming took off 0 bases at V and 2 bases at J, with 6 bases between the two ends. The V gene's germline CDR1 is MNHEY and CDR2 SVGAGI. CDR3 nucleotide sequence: TGTGCCAGCAGTTACTCTCGGGTCACAGATACGCAGTATTTT. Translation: CASSYSRVTDTQYF.

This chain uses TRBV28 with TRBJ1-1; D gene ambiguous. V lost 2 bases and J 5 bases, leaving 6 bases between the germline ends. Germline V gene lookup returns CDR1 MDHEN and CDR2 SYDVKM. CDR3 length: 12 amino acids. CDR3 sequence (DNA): TGTGCCAGCAGTTTAAAAGGGACTGAAGCTTTCTTT. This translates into CASSLKGTEAFF.

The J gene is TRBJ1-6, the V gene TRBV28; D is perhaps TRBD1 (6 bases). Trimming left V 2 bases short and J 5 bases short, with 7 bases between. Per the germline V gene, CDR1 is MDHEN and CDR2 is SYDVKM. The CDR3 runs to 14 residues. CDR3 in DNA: TGTGCCAGCAGTTTAACAGGGCATAATTCACCCCTCCACTTT. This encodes CASSLTGHNSPLHF.

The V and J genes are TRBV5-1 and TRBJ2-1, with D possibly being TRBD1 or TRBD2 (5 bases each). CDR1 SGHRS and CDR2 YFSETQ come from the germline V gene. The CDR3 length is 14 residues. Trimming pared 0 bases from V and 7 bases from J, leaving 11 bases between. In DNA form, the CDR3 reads TGCGCCAGCAGCTTGGGAGGGGAGATGAATGAGCAGTTCTTC. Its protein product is CASSLGGEMNEQFF.

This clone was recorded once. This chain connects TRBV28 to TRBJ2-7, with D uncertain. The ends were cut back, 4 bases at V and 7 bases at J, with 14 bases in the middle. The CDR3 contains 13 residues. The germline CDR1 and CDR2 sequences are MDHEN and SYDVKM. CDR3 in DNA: TGTGCCAGCAGTTGGACCGGCCCCTGGGAGCAGTACTTC. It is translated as CASSWTGPWEQYF.

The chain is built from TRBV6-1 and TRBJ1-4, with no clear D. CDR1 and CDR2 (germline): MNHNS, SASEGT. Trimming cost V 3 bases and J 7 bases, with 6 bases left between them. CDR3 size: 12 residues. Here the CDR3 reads CASSEIGEKLFF. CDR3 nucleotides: TGTGCCAGCAGTGAGATAGGTGAAAAACTGTTTTTT.

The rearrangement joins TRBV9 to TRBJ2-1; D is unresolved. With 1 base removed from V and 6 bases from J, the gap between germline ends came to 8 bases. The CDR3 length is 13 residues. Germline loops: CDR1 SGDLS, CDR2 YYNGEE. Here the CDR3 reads CASSVRLTNEQFF. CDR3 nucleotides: TGTGCCAGCAGCGTACGTTTAACCAATGAGCAGTTCTTC.

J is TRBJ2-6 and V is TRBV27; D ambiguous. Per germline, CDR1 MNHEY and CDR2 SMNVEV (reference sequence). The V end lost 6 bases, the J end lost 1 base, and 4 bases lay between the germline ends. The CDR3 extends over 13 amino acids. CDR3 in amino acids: CASRPSGANVLTF. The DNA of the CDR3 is TGTGCCAGCAGACCATCTGGGGCCAACGTCCTGACTTTC.

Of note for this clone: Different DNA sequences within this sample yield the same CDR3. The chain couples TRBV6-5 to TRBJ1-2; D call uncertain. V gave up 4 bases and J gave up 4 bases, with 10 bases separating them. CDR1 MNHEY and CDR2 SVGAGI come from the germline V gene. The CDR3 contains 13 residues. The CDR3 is CASSWSQAYGYTF. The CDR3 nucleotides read TGTGCCAGCAGTTGGTCACAAGCCTATGGCTACACCTTC.

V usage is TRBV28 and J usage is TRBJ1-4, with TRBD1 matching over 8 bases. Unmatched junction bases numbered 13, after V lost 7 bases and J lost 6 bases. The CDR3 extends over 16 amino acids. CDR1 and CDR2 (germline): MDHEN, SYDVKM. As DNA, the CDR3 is TGTGCCAGCATTGAGAGACTCGGGACAGGAGATGAAAAACTGTTTTTT. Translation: CASIERLGTGDEKLFF.

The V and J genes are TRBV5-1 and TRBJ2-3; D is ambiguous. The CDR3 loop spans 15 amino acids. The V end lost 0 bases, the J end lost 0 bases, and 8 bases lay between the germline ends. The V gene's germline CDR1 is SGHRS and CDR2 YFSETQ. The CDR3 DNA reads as TGCGCCAGCAGCTTGGGAGGTTCTAGCACAGATACGCAGTATTTT. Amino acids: CASSLGGSSTDTQYF.

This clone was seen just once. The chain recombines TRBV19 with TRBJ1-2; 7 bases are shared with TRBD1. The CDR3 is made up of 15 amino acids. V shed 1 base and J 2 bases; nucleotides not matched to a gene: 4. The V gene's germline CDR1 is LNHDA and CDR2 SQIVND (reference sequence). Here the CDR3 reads CASSIVPGGNYGYTF. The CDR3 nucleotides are TGTGCCAGTAGTATAGTGCCAGGGGGGAACTATGGCTACACCTTC.

CDR3: CASSSKMNTEAFF. The CDR3 region has the DNA TGTGCCAGCAGTTCAAAGATGAACACTGAAGCTTTCTTT. The chain links TRBV6-6 to TRBJ1-1; D gene uncertain. V gave up 4 bases and J gave up 0 bases, with 6 bases separating them. The CDR3 totals 13 residues. Germline CDR1 and CDR2: MNHNY and SVGAGI (reference sequence).

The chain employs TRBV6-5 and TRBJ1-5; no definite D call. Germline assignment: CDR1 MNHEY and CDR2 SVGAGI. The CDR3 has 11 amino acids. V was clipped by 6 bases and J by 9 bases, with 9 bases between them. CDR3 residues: CASRKERPQHF. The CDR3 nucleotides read TGTGCCAGCAGGAAGGAAAGGCCCCAGCATTTT.